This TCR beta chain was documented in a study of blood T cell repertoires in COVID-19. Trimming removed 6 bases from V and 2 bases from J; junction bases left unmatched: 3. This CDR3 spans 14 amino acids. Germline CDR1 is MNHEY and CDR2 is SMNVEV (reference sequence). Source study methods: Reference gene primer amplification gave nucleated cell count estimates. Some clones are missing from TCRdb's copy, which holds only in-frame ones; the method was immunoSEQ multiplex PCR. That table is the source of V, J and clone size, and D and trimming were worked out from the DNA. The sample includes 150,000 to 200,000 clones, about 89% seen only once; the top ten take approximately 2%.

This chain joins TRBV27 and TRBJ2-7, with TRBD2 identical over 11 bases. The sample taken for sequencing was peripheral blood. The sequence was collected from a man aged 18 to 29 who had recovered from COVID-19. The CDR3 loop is CASSRLAGPYEQYF. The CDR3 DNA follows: TGTGCCAGCAGCCGACTAGCGGGACCCTACGAGCAGTACTTC.